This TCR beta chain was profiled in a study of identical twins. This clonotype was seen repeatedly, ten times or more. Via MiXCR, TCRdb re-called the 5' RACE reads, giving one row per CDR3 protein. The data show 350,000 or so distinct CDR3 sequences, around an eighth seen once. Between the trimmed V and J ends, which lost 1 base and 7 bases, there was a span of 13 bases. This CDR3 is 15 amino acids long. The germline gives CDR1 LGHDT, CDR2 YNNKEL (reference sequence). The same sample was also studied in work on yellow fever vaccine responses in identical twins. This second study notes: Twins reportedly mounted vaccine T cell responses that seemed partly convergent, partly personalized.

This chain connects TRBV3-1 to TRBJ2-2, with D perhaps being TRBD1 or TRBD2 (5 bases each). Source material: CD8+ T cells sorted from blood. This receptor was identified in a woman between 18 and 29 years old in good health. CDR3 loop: CASSQVGDPFGELFF. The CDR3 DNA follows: TGTGCCAGCAGCCAAGTCGGGGACCCTTTCGGGGAGCTGTTTTTT.